The 18 T cell receptor beta chains listed next were all sequenced from one sample in a study of blood T cell repertoires in COVID-19. Measured with immunoSEQ multiplex PCR; TCRdb has only the in-frame clones, and not every one. This repertoire shows around 260,000 clones, around 87% found once; its top ten account for 2% to 3%. The source material was peripheral blood. The receptor source for this set is a woman between 45 and 65 years old with acute or convalescent COVID-19.

A few counts support this clone. J is TRBJ2-7 and V is TRBV5-1; the match to TRBD1 covers 7 bases. Looked up from germline, CDR1 is SGHRS and CDR2 is YFSETQ. The CDR3 covers 14 residues. With V trimmed by 5 bases and J by 0 bases, 5 bases remained unmatched. The CDR3 region has the DNA TGCGCCAGCAGTGCTGACAGGGCCTCCTACGAGCAGTACTTC. This gives the protein CASSADRASYEQYF.

The chain employs TRBV4-2 and TRBJ1-2; D remains unclear. CDR3 size: 13 residues. V was cut by 0 bases and J by 3 bases, with 5 bases left in between. CDR1 LGHNA and CDR2 YNFKEQ come from the germline V gene. This CDR3 is CASSQDGDYGYTF. For the CDR3, the DNA is TGTGCCAGCAGCCAAGATGGAGACTATGGCTACACCTTC.

The V and J genes are TRBV7-2 and TRBJ2-1; the match to TRBD2 covers 8 bases. The CDR3 loop spans 13 amino acids. Germline lookup yields CDR1 SGHTA and CDR2 FQGNSA. The trim removed 1 base at V and 8 bases at J, leaving 1 base unmatched. Written as DNA, the CDR3 is TGTGCCAGCAGCTTAGTAGCGGGGTATGAGCAGTTCTTC. Its translation is CASSLVAGYEQFF.

This clone was picked up a small number of times. This sequence joins TRBV3-1 (or the pseudogene TRBV3-2) and TRBJ2-4; 12 bases are shared with TRBD2. With V trimmed by 1 base and J by 0 bases, 4 bases remained unmatched. Germline-derived CDR1 and CDR2 are LGHDT and YNNKEL (reference sequence). The CDR3 runs to 18 residues. The CDR3 loop is CASSQGTSGTLAKNIQYF. The CDR3 DNA sequence: TGTGCCAGCAGCCAAGGGACTAGCGGGACCTTAGCCAAAAACATTCAGTACTTC.

The chain combines TRBV27 with TRBJ2-5; weak D call: TRBD1 (6 bases). The CDR3 runs to 13 residues. Trimming took 6 bases from V and 3 from J, leaving 11 bases between them. CDR1 MNHEY and CDR2 SMNVEV come from the germline V gene (reference sequence). CDR3: CASRLQGEETQYF. CDR3 coding DNA: TGTGCCAGCAGACTACAGGGAGAAGAGACCCAGTACTTC.

The chain links TRBV2 to TRBJ2-2, with D possibly being TRBD2 (6 bases). Deletions cut 6 bases from V and 7 bases from J, with 21 bases between. Germline V gene sequence: CDR1 SNHLY, CDR2 FYNNEI. The CDR3 is 16 amino acids. The chain's CDR3 is CASRDRLVAVRGELFF. In DNA form, the CDR3 reads TGTGCCAGCAGGGATAGACTAGTCGCTGTTCGCGGGGAGCTGTTTTTT. Variable domain in full (rest from reference TRBV2 and TRBJ2-2): EPEVTQTPSHQVTQMGQEVILRCVPISNHLYFYWYRQILGQKVEFLVSFYNNEISEKSEIFDDQFSVERPDGSNFTLKIRSTKLEDSAMYFCASRDRLVAVRGELFFGEGSRLTVL.

V usage is TRBV6-2 or TRBV6-3 and J usage is TRBJ1-1, with 7 positions matching TRBD1. This CDR3 has 15 residues. Germline-derived CDR1 and CDR2 are MNHEY and SVGEGT. J lost 1 base, V lost 2 bases, and 4 bases had no gene match. CDR3 residues: CASSYTRTGNTEAFF. CDR3 in DNA: TGTGCCAGCAGTTACACAAGGACAGGGAACACTGAAGCTTTCTTT.

Concerning this clone: Distinct nucleotide sequences in the sample also encode this CDR3. The gene calls are TRBV11-2 and TRBJ2-3; D perhaps matches TRBD2 (5 bases). The CDR3 is made up of 15 amino acids. V lost 5 bases and J 0 bases, leaving 12 bases between the germline ends. Germline V lookup: CDR1 SGHAT, CDR2 FQNNGV. DNA of the CDR3: TGTGCCAGCAGCCCAAGCGGTACTAGCACAGATACGCAGTATTTT. Protein sequence: CASSPSGTSTDTQYF.

This clone came up a few times. This rearrangement joins TRBV6-5 to TRBJ1-4, with 10 bases that match TRBD1. The CDR3 has 16 amino acids. The trim removed 2 bases at V and 7 bases at J, leaving 7 bases unmatched. Looked up from germline, CDR1 is MNHEY and CDR2 is SVGAGI. The CDR3 coding sequence is TGTGCCAGCAGTTACACTCTCGGACAGGGGGTTGAAAAACTGTTTTTT. Amino acid sequence: CASSYTLGQGVEKLFF.

The V call is TRBV28, the J call TRBJ1-2, with TRBD1 matching 8 bases. Germline loops: CDR1 MDHEN, CDR2 SYDVKM. The CDR3 consists of 16 residues. V shed 1 base, J shed 8 bases, and the junction held 12 bases outside the gene matches. The CDR3 coding sequence is TGTGCCAGCAGTTTATTTGCGGACAGGGAAAGGGGCGGCTACACCTTC. This gives the protein CASSLFADRERGGYTF.

The chain has TRBV7-9 and TRBJ1-6; D possibly corresponds to TRBD1 (5 bases). The V end was cut by 2 bases, the J end by 4 bases, with 12 bases between. From germline, CDR1 is SEHNR and CDR2 FQNEAQ (reference sequence). This CDR3 has 16 amino acids. The DNA of the CDR3 is TGTGCCAGCAGCTTATTAAGGGGAGGGTATAATTCACCCCTCCACTTT. Its protein product is CASSLLRGGYNSPLHF.

The V call is TRBV6-2 or TRBV6-3, the J call TRBJ2-7; TRBD2 matches 10 bases. Germline trimming cut 5 bases from V and 6 bases from J; bases unmatched to any gene: 10. The V gene's germline CDR1 is MNHEY and CDR2 SVGEGT. This CDR3 comprises 15 residues. The CDR3 region is CASSRTSGKGVEQYF. For the CDR3, the DNA is TGTGCCAGCAGTCGAACTAGCGGGAAGGGGGTCGAGCAGTACTTC.

The chain couples TRBV4-1 to TRBJ1-1; the D is unclear. V was pared by 3 bases and J by 7 bases, with 18 bases between. Germline loops: CDR1 MGHRA, CDR2 YSYEKL. The CDR3 is 15 amino acids. CDR3: CASSQRDRESGEAFF. The CDR3 nucleotides are TGCGCCAGCAGCCAGAGGGATAGGGAATCGGGTGAAGCTTTCTTT.

V and J are TRBV19 and TRBJ1-5, with D perhaps matching TRBD1 (6 bases). Germline values: CDR1 LNHDA, CDR2 SQIVND (reference sequence). The CDR3 length is 15 residues. V lost 9 bases, J lost 2 bases, and 17 bases lay in between. CDR3 residues: CASLPPGHRNQPQHF. As DNA, the CDR3 is TGTGCCAGCCTACCACCGGGACACCGCAATCAGCCCCAGCATTTT.

The chain joins TRBV27 to TRBJ1-5; D ambiguous. Trimming removed 5 bases from V and 3 bases from J, with 11 bases in between. Germline CDR1 is MNHEY and CDR2 is SMNVEV (reference sequence). The CDR3 is 14 amino acids. This CDR3 is CASSPLEDNQPQHF. CDR3 in DNA: TGTGCCAGCAGTCCCCTCGAGGACAATCAGCCCCAGCATTTT.

V is TRBV18 and J is TRBJ2-1; 9 bases align to TRBD2. V dropped 6 bases and J dropped 5; count of bases not matched to a gene: 23. This CDR3 is built from 20 residues. CDR1 is KGHSH and CDR2 is LQKENI in the germline V gene. CDR3 coding DNA: TGTGCCAGCTCCCCCTACGGGGTAGCGGGAGCAACGGGGAAAAACAATGAGCAGTTCTTC. This gives the protein CASSPYGVAGATGKNNEQFF.

CDR3 coding DNA: TGTGCCAGCAGCTCCGGTCAGGGGGCAGGGTGGGTCTTGTGGACTGAAGCTTTCTTT. It encodes CASSSGQGAGWVLWTEAFF. The genes are TRBV7-9 and TRBJ1-1, with 8 positions matching TRBD1. Germline V gene lookup returns CDR1 SEHNR and CDR2 FQNEAQ (reference sequence). This CDR3 spans 19 amino acids. V lost 4 bases and J lost 5; bases outside the gene matches: 21.

The chain is built from TRBV30 and TRBJ1-1; the D is unclear. The CDR3 is made up of 15 amino acids. Germline CDR1 GTSNPN, CDR2 SVGIG (reference sequence). V was clipped by 1 base and J by 1 base, with 13 bases between them. CDR3 loop: CAWSALGRRNTEAFF. In DNA, the CDR3 is TGTGCCTGGAGTGCACTAGGACGGCGGAACACTGAAGCTTTCTTT.